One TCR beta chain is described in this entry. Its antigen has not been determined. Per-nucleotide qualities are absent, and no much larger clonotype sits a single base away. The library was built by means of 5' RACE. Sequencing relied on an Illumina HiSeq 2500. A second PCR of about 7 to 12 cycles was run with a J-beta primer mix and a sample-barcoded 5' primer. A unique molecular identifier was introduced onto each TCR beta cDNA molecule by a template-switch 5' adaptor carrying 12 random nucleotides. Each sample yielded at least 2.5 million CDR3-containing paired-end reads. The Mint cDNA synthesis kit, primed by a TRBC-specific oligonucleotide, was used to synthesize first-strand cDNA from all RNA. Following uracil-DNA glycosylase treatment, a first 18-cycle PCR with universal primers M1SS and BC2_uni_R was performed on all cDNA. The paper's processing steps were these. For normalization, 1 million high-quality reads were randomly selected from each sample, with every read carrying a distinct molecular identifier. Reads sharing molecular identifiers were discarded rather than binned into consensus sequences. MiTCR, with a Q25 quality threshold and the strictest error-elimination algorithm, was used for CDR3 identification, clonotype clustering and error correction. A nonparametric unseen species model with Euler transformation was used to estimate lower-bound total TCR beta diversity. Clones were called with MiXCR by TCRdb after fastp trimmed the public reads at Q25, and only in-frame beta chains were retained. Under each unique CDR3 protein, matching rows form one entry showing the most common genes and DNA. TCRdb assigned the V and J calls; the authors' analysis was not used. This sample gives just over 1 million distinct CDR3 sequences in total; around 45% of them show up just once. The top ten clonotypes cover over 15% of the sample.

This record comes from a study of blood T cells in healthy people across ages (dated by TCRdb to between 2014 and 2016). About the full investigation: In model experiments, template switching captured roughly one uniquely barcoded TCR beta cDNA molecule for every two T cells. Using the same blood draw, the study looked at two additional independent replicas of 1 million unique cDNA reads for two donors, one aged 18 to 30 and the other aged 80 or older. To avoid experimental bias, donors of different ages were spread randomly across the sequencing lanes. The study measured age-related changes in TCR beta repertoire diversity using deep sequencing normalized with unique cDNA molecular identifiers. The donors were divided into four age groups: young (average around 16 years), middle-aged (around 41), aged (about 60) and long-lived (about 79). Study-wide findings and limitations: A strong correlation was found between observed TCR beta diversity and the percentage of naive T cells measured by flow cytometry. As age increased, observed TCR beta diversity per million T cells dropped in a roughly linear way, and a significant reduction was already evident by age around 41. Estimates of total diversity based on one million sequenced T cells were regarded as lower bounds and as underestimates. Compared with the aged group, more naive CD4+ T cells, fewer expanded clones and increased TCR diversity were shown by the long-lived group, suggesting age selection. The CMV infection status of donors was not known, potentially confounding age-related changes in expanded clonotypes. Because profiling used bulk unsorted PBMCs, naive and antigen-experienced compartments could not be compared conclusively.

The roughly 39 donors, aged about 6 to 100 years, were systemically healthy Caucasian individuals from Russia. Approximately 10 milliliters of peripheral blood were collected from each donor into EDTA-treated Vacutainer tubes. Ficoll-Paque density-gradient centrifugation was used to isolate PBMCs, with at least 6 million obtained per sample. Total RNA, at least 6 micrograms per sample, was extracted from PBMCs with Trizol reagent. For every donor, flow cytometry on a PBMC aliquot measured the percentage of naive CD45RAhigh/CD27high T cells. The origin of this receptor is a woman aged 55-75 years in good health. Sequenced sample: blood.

The CDR3 region reads CSATQGGNEQFF. The DNA sequence follows: TGCAGTGCTACTCAGGGGGGAAATGAGCAGTTCTTC. The sequence is built from TRBV20-1 and TRBJ2-1, and the D gene may be TRBD1, 7 bases matching. The cysteine opens and the phenylalanine closes a CDR3 of 12 amino acids. Only CDR3 DNA is held: 36 bases, read in frame from base 1. V is clipped by 4 bases and J by 7 bases, and the sequence between their germline boundaries is 11 bases long. From a lookup of the germline V gene (reference sequence), CDR1 and CDR2 are DFQATT and SNEGSKA.